The present TCR beta chain was sequenced within a study of blood T cell repertoires in COVID-19. The wider study: T cells, B-cell-depleted T cells, or PBMCs supplied cDNA or gDNA.

Under the authors' procedure: Scientists estimated how many nucleated cells there were by amplifying reference gene primers. This table comes from immunoSEQ multiplex PCR, and its TCRdb copy is limited to in-frame clones, with some not included. V and J calls and clone size are given by that table; D and trimming were obtained from the DNA. The table records under 150,000 clones, 80% to 90% of them present only once. The CDR3 spans 13 residues. The J segment lost 4 bases and the V segment lost 7 bases, leaving 5 bases of the junction unmatched. CDR1 and CDR2 from the germline V gene are KGHDR and SFDVKD.

V gene TRBV24-1 combines with J gene TRBJ1-1, with 7 bases identical to TRBD1. This sequence originates from a human donor in a cohort sampled during active COVID-19. Sequenced sample: peripheral blood. The CDR3 DNA sequence: TGTGCCACCAGGCAGGGGGGCGGCACTGAAGCTTTCTTT. Translation: CATRQGGGTEAFF.